The sequence of this TCR beta chain was determined in a study of response to subunit inactivated influenza vaccine. Study-wide results and limits: A suggestion made by the authors is that each seasonal influenza vaccination recruits few new T cells.

In TCRdb, the RT-PCR reads were re-called with MiXCR into one record per CDR3 protein. The profile shows about 520,000 distinct CDR3 sequences, less than 7.5% of them singletons. To note about this clonotype: Its antigen is as yet unknown.

CDR3 length: 13 amino acids. Germline loops: CDR1 DFQATT, CDR2 SNEGSKA (reference sequence). The V end lost 1 base, the J end lost 9 bases, and 10 bases lay between the germline ends. The source material was PBMCs from blood, sampled less than 25 months after vaccination. The TCR comes from a man aged 50 to 75 who received an inactivated influenza vaccine. This chain links TRBV20-1 with TRBJ1-6; D unclear. The DNA for the CDR3 is TGCAGTGCTAGAGGGTCTTGGGGTTCACCCCTCCACTTT. It translates to CSARGSWGSPLHF.